One TCR beta chain is described in this entry. The data derive from a study of PD-L1 blockade in urothelial cancer. Study in general: Every 3 weeks, patients received intravenous atezolizumab 1,200 mg, beginning 2014. Male sex and bladder-origin urothelial cancer characterized about nine tenths of the roughly 29 patients. Patients had received 0 to 3 prior chemotherapy regimens.

Time point indicated: pretreatment peripheral blood. Losses at the gene ends were 6 bases for V and 4 bases for J; bases not matched to a gene: 15. Germline V CDR1 and CDR2: MNHEY, SMNVEV (reference sequence). The CDR3 has 19 residues. Assay used: immunoSEQ multiplex PCR; TCRdb lists only in-frame clones, some missing. Here the sample spans about 95,000 clones, 90% being singletons. The source is a man aged 55-75 years with urothelial cancer. J is TRBJ2-5 and V is TRBV27, with 15 bases that match TRBD2. The starting material was PBMCs, obtained around atezolizumab (anti-PD-L1) treatment. CDR3 DNA: TGTGCCAGCAGCCCCCTCCGGACTAGCGGGGGGGGTGGTGCAGAGACCCAGTACTTC. Translated, it gives CASSPLRTSGGGGAETQYF.